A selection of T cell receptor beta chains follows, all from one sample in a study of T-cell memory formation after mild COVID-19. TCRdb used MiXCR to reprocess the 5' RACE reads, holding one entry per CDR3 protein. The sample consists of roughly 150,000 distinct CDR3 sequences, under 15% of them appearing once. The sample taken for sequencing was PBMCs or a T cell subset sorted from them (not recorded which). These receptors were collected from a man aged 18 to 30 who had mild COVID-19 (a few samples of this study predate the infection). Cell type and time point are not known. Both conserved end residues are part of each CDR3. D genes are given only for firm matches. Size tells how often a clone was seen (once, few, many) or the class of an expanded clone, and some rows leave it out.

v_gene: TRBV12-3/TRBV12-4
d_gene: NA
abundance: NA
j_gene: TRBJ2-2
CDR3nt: TGTGCCAGCAGTCTGAGGAGCGACGGGGAGCTGTTTTTT
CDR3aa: CASSLRSDGELFF

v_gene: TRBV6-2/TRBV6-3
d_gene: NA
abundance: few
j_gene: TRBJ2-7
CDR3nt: TGTGCCAGCAGACCTCGCACGGAAGCCTACGAGCAGTACTTC
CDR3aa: CASRPRTEAYEQYF

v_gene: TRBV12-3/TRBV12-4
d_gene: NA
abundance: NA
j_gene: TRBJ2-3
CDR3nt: TGTGCCAGCAGTTTCGAAGGTAGGAGGGATACGCAGTATTTT
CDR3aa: CASSFEGRRDTQYF

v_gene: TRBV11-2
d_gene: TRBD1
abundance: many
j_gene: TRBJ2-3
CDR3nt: TGTGCCAGCAGCTTAGGGGGTGGACAGGGGGCCACAGATACGCAGTATTTT
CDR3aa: CASSLGGGQGATDTQYF

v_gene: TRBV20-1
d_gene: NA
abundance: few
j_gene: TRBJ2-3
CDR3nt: TGCAGTGCTAGTCACCGGGACCGTAGCACAGATACGCAGTATTTT
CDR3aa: CSASHRDRSTDTQYF

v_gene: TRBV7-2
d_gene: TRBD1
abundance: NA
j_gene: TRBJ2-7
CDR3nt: TGTGCCAGCAGCTTAAGGGGGCTCCCCCCTTACGAGCAGTACTTC
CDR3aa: CASSLRGLPPYEQYF

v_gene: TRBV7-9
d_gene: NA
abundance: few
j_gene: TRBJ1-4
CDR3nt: TGTGCCAGCAGCGGGGAGACCGACGAACAATTTTTT
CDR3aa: CASSGETDEQFF

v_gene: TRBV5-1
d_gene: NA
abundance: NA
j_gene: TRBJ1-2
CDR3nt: TGCGCCAGCAGCTTGGAATGGGGAGCTAACTATGGCTACACCTTC
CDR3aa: CASSLEWGANYGYTF

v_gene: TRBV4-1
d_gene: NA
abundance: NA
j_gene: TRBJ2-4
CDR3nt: TGCGCCAGCAGCCTCCTTGGGGGAGCCAAAAACATTCAGTACTTC
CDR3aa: CASSLLGGAKNIQYF

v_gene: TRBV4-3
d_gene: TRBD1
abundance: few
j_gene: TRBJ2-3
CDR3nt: TGCGCCAGCAGCCAAGTCGCTTTGGGACAGGCCACAGATACGCAGTATTTT
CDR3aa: CASSQVALGQATDTQYF

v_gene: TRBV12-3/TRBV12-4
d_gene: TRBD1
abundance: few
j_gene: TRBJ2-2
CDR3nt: TGTGCCAGCAGGATGACAGGGTCCGGGGAGCTGTTTTTT
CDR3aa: CASRMTGSGELFF

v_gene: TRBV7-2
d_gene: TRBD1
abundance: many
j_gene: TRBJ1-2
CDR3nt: TGTGCCACCACTAAGGACAGGACGAACTATGGCTACACCTTC
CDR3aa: CATTKDRTNYGYTF

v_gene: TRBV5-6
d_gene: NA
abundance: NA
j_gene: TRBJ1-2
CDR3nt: TGTGCCAGCAGCTTACGCGGCGGACACTACACCTTC
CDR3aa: CASSLRGGHYTF

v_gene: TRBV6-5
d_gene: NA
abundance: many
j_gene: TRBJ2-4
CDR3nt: TGTGCCAGCAGTAGGGTCCCGGGACCCGGCGGCATTCAGTACTTC
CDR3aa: CASSRVPGPGGIQYF

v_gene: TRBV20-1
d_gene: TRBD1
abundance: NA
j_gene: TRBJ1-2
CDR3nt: TGCAGTGCTAGGCCACAGGGGCAAGATGGCTACACCTTC
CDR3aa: CSARPQGQDGYTF

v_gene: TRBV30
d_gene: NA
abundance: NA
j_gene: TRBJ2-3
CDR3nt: TGTGCCTGGAGTCTCGACCCGGCCCGGCAGTATTTT
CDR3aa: CAWSLDPARQYF

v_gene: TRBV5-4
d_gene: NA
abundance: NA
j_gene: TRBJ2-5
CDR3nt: TGTGCCAGCAGCTTGCCGGGGACGGAGACCCAGTACTTC
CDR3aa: CASSLPGTETQYF

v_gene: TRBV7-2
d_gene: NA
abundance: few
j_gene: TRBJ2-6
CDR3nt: TGTGCCAGCAGCTTTGCAGCAATCTCTGGGGCCAACGTCCTGACTTTC
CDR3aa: CASSFAAISGANVLTF

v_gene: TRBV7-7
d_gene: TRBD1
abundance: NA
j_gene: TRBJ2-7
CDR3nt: TGTGCCAGCAGCCCTGGACAGGGTGACGAGCAGTACTTC
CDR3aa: CASSPGQGDEQYF

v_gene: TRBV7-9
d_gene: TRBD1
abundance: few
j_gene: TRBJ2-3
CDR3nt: TGTGCCAGCAGCTCGGGCGGGTGGGGGACAGACTTCACAGATACGCAGTATTTT
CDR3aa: CASSSGGWGTDFTDTQYF

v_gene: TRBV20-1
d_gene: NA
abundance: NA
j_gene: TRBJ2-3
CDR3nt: TGCAGTGCTAGAGTTCGGAGGACCCCTCGGGATACGCAGTATTTT
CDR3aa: CSARVRRTPRDTQYF

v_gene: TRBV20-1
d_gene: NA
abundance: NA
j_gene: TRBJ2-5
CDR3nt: TGCAGTGCTAGAGATTGGCGTCAGGCAGAGACCCAGTACTTC
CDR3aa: CSARDWRQAETQYF

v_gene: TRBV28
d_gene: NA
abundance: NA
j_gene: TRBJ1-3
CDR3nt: TGTGCCAGCAGTTTGCCCTGGACAAGCTCTGGAAACACCATATATTTT
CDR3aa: CASSLPWTSSGNTIYF

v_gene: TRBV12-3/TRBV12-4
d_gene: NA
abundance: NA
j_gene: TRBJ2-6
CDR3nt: TGTGCCAGCAGTGAGAGGGAGCAGGCCAACGTCCTGACTTTC
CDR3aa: CASSEREQANVLTF

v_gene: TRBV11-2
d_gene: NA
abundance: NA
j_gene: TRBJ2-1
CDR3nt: TGTGCCAGCAGCCTCGGGGTAAACAATGAGCAGTTCTTC
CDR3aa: CASSLGVNNEQFF

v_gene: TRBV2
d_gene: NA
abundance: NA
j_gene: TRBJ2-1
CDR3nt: TGTGCCAGCAGGGGGGCTGGGGAGCAGTTCTTC
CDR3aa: CASRGAGEQFF

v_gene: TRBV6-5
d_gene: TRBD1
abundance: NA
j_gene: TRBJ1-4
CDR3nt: TGTGCCAGCAGTTACTCCGCCGGGACAGGTGGCGAAAAACTGTTTTTT
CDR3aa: CASSYSAGTGGEKLFF

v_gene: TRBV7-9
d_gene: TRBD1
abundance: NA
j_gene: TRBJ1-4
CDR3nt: TGTGCCAGCAGCTTGACAGGGATCCTAACTAATGAAAAACTGTTTTTT
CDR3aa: CASSLTGILTNEKLFF

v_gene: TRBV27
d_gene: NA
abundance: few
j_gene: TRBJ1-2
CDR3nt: TGTGCCAGCAGTTTAGGCGTGAGAAACGGCTACACCTTC
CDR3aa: CASSLGVRNGYTF

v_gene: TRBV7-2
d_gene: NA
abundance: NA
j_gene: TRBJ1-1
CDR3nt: TGTGCCAGCAGCTTAGAACGGTTCACTGAAGCTTTCTTT
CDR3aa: CASSLERFTEAFF

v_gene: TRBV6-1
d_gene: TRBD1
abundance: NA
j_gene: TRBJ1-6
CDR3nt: TGTGCCAGCAGTGAAGTCAGGGGGCTGGGTAATTCACCCCTCCACTTT
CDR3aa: CASSEVRGLGNSPLHF

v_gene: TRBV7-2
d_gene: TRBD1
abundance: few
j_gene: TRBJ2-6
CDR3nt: TGTGCCAGCACCCCATTTAGGACAGGGACCTCTGGGGCCAACGTCCTGACTTTC
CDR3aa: CASTPFRTGTSGANVLTF

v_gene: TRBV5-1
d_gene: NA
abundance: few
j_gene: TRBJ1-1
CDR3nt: TGCGCCAGCAGCTTGGTCGGCTCTTTGAACACTGAAGCTTTCTTT
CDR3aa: CASSLVGSLNTEAFF

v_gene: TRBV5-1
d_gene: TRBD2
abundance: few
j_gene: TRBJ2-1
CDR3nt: TGCGCCAGCAGCTCACCAAGCGGGGGGGCCTACAATGAGCAGTTCTTC
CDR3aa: CASSSPSGGAYNEQFF

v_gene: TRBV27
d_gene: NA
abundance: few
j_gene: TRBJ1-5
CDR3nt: TGTGCCAGCAGTTACGGTAGGGGGGGTCAGCCCCAGCATTTT
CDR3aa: CASSYGRGGQPQHF

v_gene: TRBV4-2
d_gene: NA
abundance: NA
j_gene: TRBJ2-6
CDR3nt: TGTGCCAGCAGCCAAGATTGGGCAAACTCTGGGGCCAACGTCCTGACTTTC
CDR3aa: CASSQDWANSGANVLTF

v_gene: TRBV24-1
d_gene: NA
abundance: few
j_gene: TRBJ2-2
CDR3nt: TGTGCCACCAGTGATAGCGGGTTGAACACCGGGGAGCTGTTTTTT
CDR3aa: CATSDSGLNTGELFF

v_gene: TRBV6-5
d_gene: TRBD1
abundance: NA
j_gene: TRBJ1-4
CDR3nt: TGTGCCAGCAGTTCCGGGACAGAACTGTTTTTT
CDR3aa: CASSSGTELFF

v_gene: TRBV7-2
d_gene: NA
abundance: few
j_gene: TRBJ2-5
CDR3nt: TGTGCCAGCAGCTTAGGCCTGGGAGCCACCCAAGAGACCCAGTACTTC
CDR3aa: CASSLGLGATQETQYF

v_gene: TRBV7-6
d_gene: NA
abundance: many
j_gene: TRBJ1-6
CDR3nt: TGTGCCAGCAGCTTAAAGTCGCAGGGGCTGAGGTCCTATAATTCACCCCTCCACTTT
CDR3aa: CASSLKSQGLRSYNSPLHF

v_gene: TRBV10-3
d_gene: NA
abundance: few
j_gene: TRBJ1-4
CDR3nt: TGTGCCATCAGTGATCCCGGAGCAACTAATGAAAAACTGTTTTTT
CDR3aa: CAISDPGATNEKLFF

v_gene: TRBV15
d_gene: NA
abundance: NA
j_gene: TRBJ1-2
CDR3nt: TGTGCCACCAGCTTAGGGACCTTCTATGGCTACACCTTC
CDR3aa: CATSLGTFYGYTF

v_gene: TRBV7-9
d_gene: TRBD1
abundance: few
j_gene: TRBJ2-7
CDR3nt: TGTGCCAGCAGCTTAGCTCCGCTACAGGGGGCTGACGAGCAGTACTTC
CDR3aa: CASSLAPLQGADEQYF

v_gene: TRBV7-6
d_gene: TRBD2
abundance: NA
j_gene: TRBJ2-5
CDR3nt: TGTGCCAGCAGCGCCCGGGCCCCCCTAGCGGGGGGGCGTCAAGAGACCCAGTACTTC
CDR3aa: CASSARAPLAGGRQETQYF

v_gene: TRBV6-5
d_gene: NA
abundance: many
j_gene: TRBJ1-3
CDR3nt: TGTGCCAGCAGTCCAGGGGCGGGGAGCTCTGGAAACACCATATATTTT
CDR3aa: CASSPGAGSSGNTIYF

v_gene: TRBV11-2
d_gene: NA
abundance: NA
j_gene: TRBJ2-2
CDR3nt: TGTGCCAGCCCCTTCTCCAGGGGACGTGCCGGGGAGCTGTTTTTT
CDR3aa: CASPFSRGRAGELFF

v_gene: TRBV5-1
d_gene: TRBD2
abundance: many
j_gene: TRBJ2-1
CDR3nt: TGCGCCAGCATCCTTGAGCGGGGCCACAATGAGCAGTTCTTC
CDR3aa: CASILERGHNEQFF